Listed below are T cell receptor beta chains from one sample, sequenced in a study of identical twins. TCRdb re-analysed the 5' RACE reads in MiXCR, keeping a single row per CDR3 protein. The sample carries 470,000 or so distinct CDR3 sequences, roughly a quarter recorded once. In addition, the sample was reused for a study of T cells expressing NK-cell markers.

Sample: CD4+ T cells sorted from blood. The receptors shown here come from a young woman in good health. CDR3s include the opening cysteine and the closing phenylalanine or tryptophan. The order of the fields is J gene, D gene, clone size, V gene, CDR3 DNA, CDR3 protein. A D gene is named only where the DNA matches it firmly. The size field is filled for only some rows; it gives once, few, many or a size class.

TRBJ2-2 | - | few | TRBV24-1 | TGTGCCACCAGTGGTGGACGGGAAGCGAACACCGGGGAGCTGTTTTTT | CATSGGREANTGELFF
TRBJ2-7 | TRBD2 | - | TRBV20-1 | TGCAGTGCTAGATTCGGGGGGGCGGGCGAGCAGTACTTC | CSARFGGAGEQYF
TRBJ2-3 | - | - | TRBV29-1 | TGCAGCGTTGAGGGCTCCTACAGGGAAGGGATTTTAGATACGCAGTATTTT | CSVEGSYREGILDTQYF
TRBJ1-1 | - | few | TRBV12-3/TRBV12-4 | TGTGCCAGCAGTCCCCCGGACAAGACTGAAGCTTTCTTT | CASSPPDKTEAFF
TRBJ2-1 | - | - | TRBV7-8 | TGTGCCAGCAGCTTAGACCCCGACAATGAGCAGTTCTTC | CASSLDPDNEQFF
TRBJ1-2 | TRBD1 | - | TRBV10-3 | TGTGCCATCAGCCCAGACAGGGATGGTAGCTATGGCTACACCTTC | CAISPDRDGSYGYTF
TRBJ2-1 | - | - | TRBV29-1 | TGCAGCGTTGAACAACGGCGCCATAACAATGAGCAGTTCTTC | CSVEQRRHNNEQFF
TRBJ2-1 | TRBD1 | few | TRBV20-1 | TGCAGTGCGACCGACAGGGGCCGAACCTACAATGAGCAGTTCTTC | CSATDRGRTYNEQFF
TRBJ2-2 | TRBD2 | few | TRBV5-1 | TGCGCCAGCAGCTTGGAGGCGGGAGGGCCCCCCGGGGAGCTGTTTTTT | CASSLEAGGPPGELFF
TRBJ2-1 | - | - | TRBV7-2 | TGTGCCAGCAGCTTAGAATCGATGGCCTACAATGAGCAGTTCTTC | CASSLESMAYNEQFF
TRBJ2-5 | - | few | TRBV24-1 | TGTGCCACCAGTGATTCAGGCAGGGTTGAGACCCAGTACTTC | CATSDSGRVETQYF
TRBJ2-1 | - | few | TRBV5-1 | TGCGCCAGCAGGGGGCAGAGCTCCTACAATGAGCAGTTCTTC | CASRGQSSYNEQFF
TRBJ2-7 | TRBD1 | few | TRBV12-3/TRBV12-4 | TGTGCCAGCAGTTTCCGTCGGACAGGGCAATCCTACGAGCAGTACTTC | CASSFRRTGQSYEQYF
TRBJ2-3 | - | many | TRBV10-1 | TGCGCCAGCAGACGGGACGCTTGGGATACGCAGTATTTT | CASRRDAWDTQYF
TRBJ1-4 | TRBD1 | few | TRBV20-1 | TGCAGTGCTAGGGACAGGGGGCGGACGGAAAAACTGTTTTTT | CSARDRGRTEKLFF
TRBJ1-6 | - | many | TRBV3-1 | TGTGCCAGCAGCCAAGGAGGCTCACCCCTCCACTTT | CASSQGGSPLHF
TRBJ2-1 | TRBD2 | - | TRBV20-1 | TGCAGGCCCACTAGCGGGAGTTACAATGAGCAGTTCTTC | CRPTSGSYNEQFF
TRBJ2-7 | - | - | TRBV2 | TGTGCCAGCAGTGAAAAGGGAAGTTTGGGGGCGGACTTC | CASSEKGSLGADF
TRBJ1-1 | - | - | TRBV29-1 | TGCAGCGTGGGGGTCCTGAACACTGAAGCTTTCTTT | CSVGVLNTEAFF
TRBJ2-2 | - | - | TRBV7-9 | TGTGCCAGCAGACAAGAAGGGGGTATCGCAGGGCCCCTGTTTTTT | CASRQEGGIAGPLFF
TRBJ2-2 | - | - | TRBV12-1 | TGTGCCAGCAGCTGGGGACCGAAGCTCTTTAACACCGGGGAGCTGTTTTTT | CASSWGPKLFNTGELFF
TRBJ2-4 | - | few | TRBV7-8 | TGTGCCAGCAGCTTAGTATTCCGGGGGAAGGAGAAAAACATTCAGTACTTC | CASSLVFRGKEKNIQYF
TRBJ1-1 | - | few | TRBV6-1 | TGTGCCAGCAGTGCGGGCTTGACAATGGCTTTCTTT | CASSAGLTMAFF
TRBJ2-5 | TRBD2 | - | TRBV5-6 | TGTGCCAGCAACCCGACTAGCGGGCAAGAGACCCAGTACTTC | CASNPTSGQETQYF
TRBJ2-7 | - | few | TRBV4-3 | TGCGCCAGCAGCCAAGAGGGCCAGGGTGGAGAGCAGTACTTC | CASSQEGQGGEQYF
TRBJ1-2 | - | - | TRBV12-5 | TGTGCTAGTGGTTTTGGGGCTTCGGACTATGGCTACACCTTC | CASGFGASDYGYTF
TRBJ2-7 | - | few | TRBV14 | TGTGCCAGCAACCGGGACGGCATCTCCTACGAGCAGTACTTC | CASNRDGISYEQYF
TRBJ1-2 | - | many | TRBV12-3/TRBV12-4 | TGTGCCAGCACCGTGGACAGCCTCTATGGCTACACCTTC | CASTVDSLYGYTF
TRBJ2-3 | TRBD2 | - | TRBV5-1 | TGCGCCAGCAGCTTGTGGCTAGCGGGGGCCACAGATACGCAGTATTTT | CASSLWLAGATDTQYF
TRBJ1-1 | TRBD1 | - | TRBV12-3/TRBV12-4 | TGTGCCAGCAGTTCCTCCCGGGACAGGTTCTCTGAAGCTTTCTTT | CASSSSRDRFSEAFF
TRBJ1-2 | - | - | TRBV5-1 | TGCGCCAGCAGCTTGGTCGGGGCCAATGGCTACACCTTC | CASSLVGANGYTF
TRBJ2-6 | - | many | TRBV7-7 | TGTGCTAGCGCCCCAAGTTCTGGGGCCAACGTCCTGACTTTC | CASAPSSGANVLTF
TRBJ2-3 | - | - | TRBV7-9 | TGTGCCAGCAGCTTAGAACAGGCAACGCAGTATTTT | CASSLEQATQYF
TRBJ2-6 | - | - | TRBV10-3 | TGTGCCATCAGTGAGTCCGGCTTGGCCTTTGGGGCCAACGTCCTGACTTTC | CAISESGLAFGANVLTF
TRBJ2-5 | - | - | TRBV6-2/TRBV6-3 | TGTGCCAGCAGTTATTACAGGGCTAAAGAGACCCAGTACTTC | CASSYYRAKETQYF
TRBJ2-2 | TRBD2 | - | TRBV6-1 | TGTGCCAGCAGTCCAGCGGGGGGGGTTTATGGGGAGCTGTTTTTT | CASSPAGGVYGELFF
TRBJ2-7 | - | - | TRBV15 | TGTGCCACCAGGGGTAGGAGCTCCTACGAGCAGTACTTC | CATRGRSSYEQYF
TRBJ1-5 | - | - | TRBV15 | TGTGCCACCAGCAGAGAGGCGGGCAATCAGCCCCAGCATTTT | CATSREAGNQPQHF
TRBJ2-3 | - | - | TRBV2 | TGTGCCAGCAGGGGGGCAGATACGCAGTATTTT | CASRGADTQYF
TRBJ1-2 | - | - | TRBV29-1 | TGCAGCCTTGGAACCGACTATGGCTACACCTTC | CSLGTDYGYTF
TRBJ1-5 | - | - | TRBV7-8 | TGTGCCAGCAGCTTAGGAGGGGCTTGGGATCAGCCCCAGCATTTT | CASSLGGAWDQPQHF
TRBJ1-1 | - | - | TRBV21-1 | TGTGCCAGCAGCAAAGGAGCCTCAGGGGAGAACACTGAAGCTTTCTTT | CASSKGASGENTEAFF
TRBJ1-1 | - | - | TRBV20-1 | TGCAGTGCGTCCTCCGGGGCGGACACTGAAGCTTTCTTT | CSASSGADTEAFF
TRBJ2-2 | - | - | TRBV10-1 | TGCGCCAGCAAAGAGGGGTTGGGCACCGGGGAGCTGTTTTTT | CASKEGLGTGELFF
TRBJ1-2 | - | few | TRBV4-1 | TGCGCCAGCAGCCACCCCTTTAGGGATTATGGCTACACCTTC | CASSHPFRDYGYTF
TRBJ1-1 | TRBD1 | many | TRBV11-2 | TGTGCCAGCAGCTTAGGATGGAGGGGACAGGGTACCTTGAACACTGAAGCTTTCTTT | CASSLGWRGQGTLNTEAFF
TRBJ2-3 | TRBD2 | - | TRBV20-1 | TGCAGTGCTAGCACTAGCGGGATCACAGATACGCAGTATTTT | CSASTSGITDTQYF
TRBJ2-7 | - | few | TRBV4-2 | TGTGCCAGCAGCCCTGGGCCTAACGGCGAGCAGTACTTC | CASSPGPNGEQYF
TRBJ2-5 | TRBD1 | - | TRBV18 | TGTGCCAGCTCACCCCCAGACAGGGCGCAAGAGACCCAGTACTTC | CASSPPDRAQETQYF
TRBJ2-2 | TRBD1 | many | TRBV20-1 | TGCAGTGCTAGACCCGGTGGGGGACAGGGACCTGACGGGGAGCTGTTTTTT | CSARPGGGQGPDGELFF
TRBJ2-1 | TRBD2 | - | TRBV20-1 | TGCAGTGCTAGTACTATACTAGCGGGAGGGCCGAATGAGCAGTTCTTC | CSASTILAGGPNEQFF
TRBJ2-7 | - | few | TRBV12-3/TRBV12-4 | TGTGCCAGCAGTTTACCGGAAGCCTACGAGCAGTACTTC | CASSLPEAYEQYF
TRBJ2-1 | TRBD2 | few | TRBV7-2 | TGTGCCAGCAGCCCCTTAGCGGGGCCAAGCTCCTACAATGAGCAGTTCTTC | CASSPLAGPSSYNEQFF
TRBJ1-3 | TRBD1 | few | TRBV12-3/TRBV12-4 | TGTGCCAGCAGTCCGGGGACAGGCCTCTCTGGAAACACCATATATTTT | CASSPGTGLSGNTIYF
TRBJ2-1 | TRBD2 | few | TRBV6-1 | TGTGCCAGCACGTCAGCGGGGGGCAACAATGAGCAGTTCTTC | CASTSAGGNNEQFF
TRBJ1-4 | - | few | TRBV20-1 | TGCAGTGCAGTTAAGGAAAAACTGTTTTTT | CSAVKEKLFF
TRBJ1-5 | - | - | TRBV20-1 | TGCAGTGCTAGAGACTACAGGGATAATCAGCCCCAGCATTTT | CSARDYRDNQPQHF
TRBJ2-6 | - | few | TRBV9 | TGTGCCAGCAGCCGACTTAAAGCTGGGGCCAACGTCCTGACTTTC | CASSRLKAGANVLTF
TRBJ2-5 | - | once | TRBV5-1 | TGCGCCAGCAGCCCATTAATAAGGGAGACCCAGTACTTC | CASSPLIRETQYF